The rows below give T cell receptor beta chains drawn from one sample of a study of neoadjuvant nivolumab and ipilimumab in lung cancer. TCRdb keeps only in-frame clones here, not all; method: immunoSEQ multiplex PCR. The sample carries about 8,000 clones, roughly 89% recorded once. This specimen consisted of tumor tissue, obtained after neoadjuvant nivolumab, alone or with ipilimumab, at or shortly before surgery. These TCRs come from an adult with non-small cell lung cancer. Some clones in this sample may be carry-over from other donors' samples. CDR3s include the opening cysteine and the closing phenylalanine or tryptophan. D genes are given only for firm matches.

>TRBD2|TRBJ2-3|TRBV5-1
CASSLGGTSGHTDTQYF
TGCGCCAGCAGCTTGGGGGGGACTAGCGGACACACAGATACGCAGTATTTT
>-|TRBJ2-3|TRBV12-5
CASGLGTRTDTQYF
TGTGCTAGTGGTTTAGGGACACGCACAGATACGCAGTATTTT
>-|TRBJ1-3|TRBV27
CASKDHSGNTIYF
TGTGCCAGCAAGGATCACTCTGGAAACACCATATATTTT
>-|TRBJ1-5|TRBV6-5
CASSYSIFGLGQPQHF
TGTGCCAGCAGTTACTCGATTTTTGGGTTGGGTCAGCCCCAGCATTTT
>TRBD1|TRBJ2-7|TRBV6-1
CASSDIGQGHEQYF
TGTGCCAGCAGTGATATTGGACAGGGCCACGAGCAGTACTTC
>-|TRBJ2-2|TRBV6-1
CAGRWYTGELFF
TGTGCCGGTCGTTGGTACACCGGGGAGCTGTTTTTT
>TRBD2|TRBJ2-1|TRBV19
CASSIIASGKVSEQFF
TGTGCCAGTAGTATAATCGCTAGCGGGAAAGTAAGTGAGCAGTTCTTC
>TRBD2|TRBJ2-1|TRBV5-1
CASSLGPSGQNEQFF
TGCGCCAGCAGCTTGGGCCCTAGCGGGCAGAATGAGCAGTTCTTC
>TRBD2|TRBJ2-7|TRBV18
CASSPRSGRSHEQYF
TGTGCCAGCTCACCAAGGAGCGGGAGGTCCCACGAGCAGTACTTC
>-|TRBJ2-7|TRBV7-9
CASSSDPDLGYEQYF
TGTGCCAGCAGCTCCGACCCAGACTTAGGGTACGAGCAGTACTTC
>-|TRBJ2-2|TRBV6-5
CASSFSSGLGELFF
TGTGCCAGCAGTTTCTCCAGCGGACTCGGGGAGCTGTTTTTT
>-|TRBJ2-1|TRBV10-1
CASTIGQTSYNEQFF
TGCGCCAGCACTATCGGACAGACCTCCTACAATGAGCAGTTCTTC
>-|TRBJ1-2|TRBV5-4
CASSLARRGVLYGYTF
TGTGCCAGCAGCTTGGCAAGGCGAGGTGTTTTATATGGCTACACCTTC
>TRBD2|TRBJ2-5|TRBV5-3
CARSHGTSGDLETQYF
TGTGCCAGAAGCCACGGGACTAGCGGGGACCTAGAGACCCAGTACTTC